The 15 T cell receptor beta chains in this list originate from one sample, sequenced in a study of T cell responses to AZD1222 COVID-19 vaccine. Sequencing used immunoSEQ multiplex PCR; TCRdb keeps in-frame clones, though not all of them. The sample contains roughly 100,000 clones, approximately 92% of which appear only once. Sequences were derived from peripheral blood, sampled 28 days after the second AZD1222 dose. The source is an adult who received the AZD1222 COVID-19 vaccine.

V and J are TRBV7-8 and TRBJ2-1; the match to TRBD2 covers 8 bases. This CDR3 comprises 17 residues. From germline, CDR1 is SGHVS and CDR2 FQNEAQ. J lost 2 bases, V lost 7 bases, and 13 bases had no gene match. CDR3: CASTVGSGGWAYNEQFF. The CDR3 coding sequence is TGTGCCAGCACCGTTGGTTCGGGAGGGTGGGCCTACAATGAGCAGTTCTTC.

V usage is TRBV28 and J usage is TRBJ1-5; a possible D gene is TRBD1 (5 bases). Trimming pared 8 bases from V and 6 bases from J, leaving 14 bases between. Germline V gene lookup returns CDR1 MDHEN and CDR2 SYDVKM. The CDR3 consists of 13 residues. The DNA for the CDR3 is TGTGCCAGCGGGTCTGGGGGAGGTCAGCCCCAGCATTTT. Its protein is CASGSGGGQPQHF.

J is TRBJ2-5 and V is TRBV6-1; weak D call: TRBD2 (6 bases). Trimming removed 1 base at V and 2 bases at J, with 11 bases between. CDR1 MNHNS and CDR2 SASEGT come from the germline V gene. The CDR3 is made up of 15 amino acids. DNA of the CDR3: TGTGCCAGCAGTGAAGGCGGGGCTTTACAAGAGACCCAGTACTTC. Translated: CASSEGGALQETQYF.

The rearrangement joins TRBV7-9 to TRBJ1-6; D unresolved. The V gene lost 0 bases and the J gene lost 10 bases, with 10 bases spanning the gap. CDR1 is SEHNR and CDR2 is FQNEAQ in the germline V gene (reference sequence). The CDR3 covers 14 residues. This CDR3 is CASSLAPLGSPLHF. The CDR3 DNA reads TGTGCCAGCAGCTTAGCCCCCTTGGGGTCACCCCTCCACTTT. The whole variable domain, filled in from reference TRBV7-9 and TRBJ1-6, reads DTGVSQNPRHKITKRGQNVTFRCDPISEHNRLYWYRQTLGQGPEFLTYFQNEAQLEKSRLLSDRFSAERPKGSFSTLEIQRTEQGDSAMYLCASSLAPLGSPLHFGNGTRLTVT.

The chain employs TRBV5-8 and TRBJ1-1, with D possibly matching TRBD1 (5 bases). The CDR3 is 14 amino acids. Germline CDR1 SGHTS, CDR2 YDEGEE. Trimming shortened V by 2 bases and J by 0 bases, and 8 bases separated the two germline ends. The CDR3 DNA follows: TGTGCCAGCAGCTTAGGACACATGAACACTGAAGCTTTCTTT. It encodes CASSLGHMNTEAFF.

The V and J genes are TRBV7-3 and TRBJ1-1; maybe TRBD1 (5 bases). The V end was cut by 5 bases, the J end by 1 base, with 11 bases between. Germline CDR1 SGHTA, CDR2 FQGTGA. The CDR3 length is 14 residues. In DNA form, the CDR3 reads TGTGCCAGCAGCCCAGGGAACCCGAACACTGAAGCTTTCTTT. This sequence encodes CASSPGNPNTEAFF.

This clone was counted a single time. The chain has TRBV19 and TRBJ2-7, with 8 bases matching TRBD2. The CDR3 sequence is 14 residues long. Germline V lookup: CDR1 LNHDA, CDR2 SQIVND (reference sequence). After removal of 6 bases from V and 3 bases from J, the junction contained 7 bases not matched to a gene. As DNA, the CDR3 is TGTGCCAGTAGGCACGAGCGGGAGATCTACGAGCAGTACTTC. This sequence encodes CASRHEREIYEQYF.

This clone was recorded once. The gene calls are TRBV7-2 and TRBJ2-7; D may be TRBD2 (5 bases). Germline CDR1 is SGHTA and CDR2 is FQGNSA. Trimming shortened V by 4 bases and J by 0 bases, and 10 bases separated the two germline ends. The CDR3 is made up of 14 amino acids. This CDR3 is CASSSPTISYEQYF. In DNA, the CDR3 is TGTGCCAGCAGCTCGCCGACTATCTCCTACGAGCAGTACTTC.

V usage is TRBV7-2 and J usage is TRBJ1-1, with D possibly matching TRBD1 (5 bases). The V gene's germline CDR1 is SGHTA and CDR2 FQGNSA. V gave up 5 bases and J gave up 1 base, with 20 bases separating them. The CDR3 has 17 amino acids. The CDR3 coding sequence is TGTGCCAGCAGCCCGCGTCTCGGGGGAGGAGGGAACACTGAAGCTTTCTTT. This gives the protein CASSPRLGGGGNTEAFF.

CDR3 in DNA: TGTGCCAGTAGTTCTACCGGGACACTCTACGAGCAGTACTTC. It encodes CASSSTGTLYEQYF. The gene calls are TRBV19 and TRBJ2-7, with D possibly being TRBD1 (6 bases). Looked up from germline, CDR1 is LNHDA and CDR2 is SQIVND (reference sequence). This CDR3 contains 14 residues. Trimming cost V 5 bases and J 3 bases, with 14 bases left between them.

The rearrangement links TRBV7-2 to TRBJ2-7; TRBD2 agrees at 7 bases. V shed 1 base, J shed 0 bases, and the junction held 3 bases outside the gene matches. Germline V gene lookup returns CDR1 SGHTA and CDR2 FQGNSA. The CDR3 runs to 15 residues. CDR3 protein: CASSLEAGSSYEQYF. The CDR3 DNA follows: TGTGCCAGCAGCTTAGAAGCGGGAAGCTCCTACGAGCAGTACTTC.

The chain is built from TRBV7-9 and TRBJ2-7; perhaps TRBD2 as D (5 bases). V was shortened by 1 base and J by 3 bases, with 13 bases between the two germline ends. Germline CDR1 reads SEHNR; CDR2 reads FQNEAQ (reference sequence). CDR3 size: 15 residues. CDR3 sequence: CASSLGPNRGYEQYF. Here the CDR3 DNA reads TGTGCCAGCAGCTTAGGACCCAACCGGGGCTACGAGCAGTACTTC.

The rearrangement links TRBV28 to TRBJ1-6; TRBD1 might be the D (5 bases). From germline, CDR1 is MDHEN and CDR2 SYDVKM. The ends were cut back, 7 bases at V and 0 bases at J, with 16 bases in the middle. This CDR3 is built from 17 residues. The CDR3 region is CASKTVKRSSYNSPLHF. The CDR3 nucleotides are TGTGCCAGCAAGACAGTAAAAAGGAGCTCCTATAATTCACCCCTCCACTTT.

The chain links TRBV21-1 to TRBJ2-7; the table calls TRBD1, which could not be checked here. TRBV21-1 is termed a pseudogene. The CDR3 is 19 residues long. CDR3 protein: CASSNPSRGPSHWISEQYF. CDR3 nucleotide sequence: TGTGCCAGCAGCAACCCTTCGAGGGGGCCCAGCCACTGGATTAGCGAGCAGTACTTC.

This chain joins TRBV3-1 (or the pseudogene TRBV3-2) and TRBJ2-3, with 10 bases lining up with TRBD1. The germline CDR1 and CDR2 sequences are LGHDT and YNNKEL (reference sequence). J was trimmed by 4 bases and V by 4 bases; bases with no gene match: 5. The CDR3 consists of 15 residues. CDR3 in amino acids: CASSLGQGGSDTQYF. CDR3 sequence (DNA): TGTGCCAGCAGCCTAGGACAGGGGGGTTCAGATACGCAGTATTTT.